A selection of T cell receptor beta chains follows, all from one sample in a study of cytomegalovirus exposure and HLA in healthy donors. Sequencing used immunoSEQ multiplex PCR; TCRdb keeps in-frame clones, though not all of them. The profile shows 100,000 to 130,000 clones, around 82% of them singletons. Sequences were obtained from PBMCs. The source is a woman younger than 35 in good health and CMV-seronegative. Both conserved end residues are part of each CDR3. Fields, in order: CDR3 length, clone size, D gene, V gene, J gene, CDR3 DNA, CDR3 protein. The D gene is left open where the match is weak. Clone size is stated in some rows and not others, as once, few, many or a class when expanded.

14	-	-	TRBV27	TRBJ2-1	TGTGCCAGCAGCGTTAGAGGCCCCACCCATGAGCAGTTCTTC	CASSVRGPTHEQFF
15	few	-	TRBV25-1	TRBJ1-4	TGTGCCAGCAGTGATTCCTCAGGGAACGCTGAAAAACTGTTTTTT	CASSDSSGNAEKLFF
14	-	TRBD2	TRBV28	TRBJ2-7	TGTGCCAGCAGCCTGGCCGGGGGGTGGTACGAGCAGTACTTC	CASSLAGGWYEQYF
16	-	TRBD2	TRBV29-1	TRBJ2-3	TGCAGCGTCTCCGGGACTAGCGGTTTCCCACGGGATACGCAGTATTTT	CSVSGTSGFPRDTQYF
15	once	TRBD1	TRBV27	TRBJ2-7	TGTGCCAGCAGTCTCGGGACAGGGGATTTCTACGAGCAGTACTTC	CASSLGTGDFYEQYF
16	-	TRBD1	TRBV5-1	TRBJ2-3	TGCGCCAGCAGCCAGGGGGCAGGCCCTAGCACAGATACGCAGTATTTT	CASSQGAGPSTDTQYF
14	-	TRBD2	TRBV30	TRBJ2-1	TGTGCCTGGAGTGTAGGGACTAGCGTAAGTGAGCAGTTCTTC	CAWSVGTSVSEQFF
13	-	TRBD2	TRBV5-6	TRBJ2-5	TGTGCCAGCGCTGCGGGGGGGATGGAGACCCAGTACTTC	CASAAGGMETQYF
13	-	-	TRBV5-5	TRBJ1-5	TGTGCCAGCAGCTTGGTTCTTGATCAGCCCCAGCATTTT	CASSLVLDQPQHF
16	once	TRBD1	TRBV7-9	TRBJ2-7	TGTGCCAGCAGCTCCTCAAGGGACAGAATCTCCTACGAGCAGTACTTC	CASSSSRDRISYEQYF
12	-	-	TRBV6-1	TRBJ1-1	TGTGCCAGCAGTGAAATGGGGGGAGTAGCTTTCTTT	CASSEMGGVAFF
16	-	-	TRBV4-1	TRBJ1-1	TGCGCCAGCAGCCAGACTAAGACCTCGGGGTACACTGAAGCTTTCTTT	CASSQTKTSGYTEAFF
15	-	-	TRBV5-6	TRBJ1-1	TGTGCCAGCAGCTTGTTGCCAGGGGTAACGACTGAAGCTTTCTTT	CASSLLPGVTTEAFF
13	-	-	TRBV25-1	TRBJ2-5	TGTGCCAGCAGCGACAGGAATCGGGAGACCCAGTACTTC	CASSDRNRETQYF
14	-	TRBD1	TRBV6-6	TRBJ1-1	TGTGCCAGCAGTTTAGGGACAGCGAACACTGAAGCTTTCTTT	CASSLGTANTEAFF
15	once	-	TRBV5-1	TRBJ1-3	TGCGCCAGCAGGGTGGGAGGGCACTCTGGAAACACCATATATTTT	CASRVGGHSGNTIYF
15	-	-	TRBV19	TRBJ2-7	TGTGCCAGTAGTAACCGACCGGGACTGAACTACGAGCAGTACTTC	CASSNRPGLNYEQYF
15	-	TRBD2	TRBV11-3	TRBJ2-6	TGTGCCAGCAGCACGGGGGGGTCTGGGGCCAACGTCCTGACTTTC	CASSTGGSGANVLTF
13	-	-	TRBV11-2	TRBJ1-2	TGTGCCAGCAGCCAGGGACATAGATATGGCTACACCTTC	CASSQGHRYGYTF
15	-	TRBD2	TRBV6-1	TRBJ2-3	TGTGCCAGCAGTGAAATAAGCGGGGGAACAGATACGCAGTATTTT	CASSEISGGTDTQYF
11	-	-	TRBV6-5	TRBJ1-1	TGTGCCAGCAGCCCAGGGACAGAAGCTTTCTTT	CASSPGTEAFF
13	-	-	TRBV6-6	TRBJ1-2	TGTGCCAGCAGTAGCGACAGGTCCTATGGCTACACCTTC	CASSSDRSYGYTF
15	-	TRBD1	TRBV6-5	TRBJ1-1	TGTGCCAGCAGACCCGACAGGGCAATGAACACTGAAGCTTTCTTT	CASRPDRAMNTEAFF
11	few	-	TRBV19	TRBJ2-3	TGTGCCAGTAGTGGGGGCCACTTGCAGTATTTT	CASSGGHLQYF
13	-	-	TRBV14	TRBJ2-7	TGTGCCAGCAGCCCCGGGACTCACTACGAGCAGTACTTC	CASSPGTHYEQYF
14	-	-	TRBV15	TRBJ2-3	TGTGCCACCAGCATCGCGGGATTCACAGATACGCAGTATTTT	CATSIAGFTDTQYF
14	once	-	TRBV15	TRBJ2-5	TGTGCCACCAGCAGATCCAGACAGCAAGAGACCCAGTACTTC	CATSRSRQQETQYF
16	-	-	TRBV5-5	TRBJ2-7	TGTGCCAGCAGCTTGGTTCTGGGGCTGAGCTCCTACGAGCAGTACTTC	CASSLVLGLSSYEQYF
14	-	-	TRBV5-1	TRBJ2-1	TGCGCCAGCAGCTTGCAACAGACCTACAATGAGCAGTTCTTC	CASSLQQTYNEQFF
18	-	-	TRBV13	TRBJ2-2	TGTGCCAGCAGCTTTGAGGGTTTAGAACTGGCGAACACCGGGGAGCTGTTTTTT	CASSFEGLELANTGELFF
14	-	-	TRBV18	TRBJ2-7	TGTGCCAGCTCACCACCGGGGAGTACCGCCGAGCAGTACTTC	CASSPPGSTAEQYF
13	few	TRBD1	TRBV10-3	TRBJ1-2	TGTGCCATCAAATTGGGACAGGGCTATGGCTACACCTTC	CAIKLGQGYGYTF
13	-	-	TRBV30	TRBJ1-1	TGTGCCTGGGTGAGGGTGGGGAACACTGAAGCTTTCTTT	CAWVRVGNTEAFF
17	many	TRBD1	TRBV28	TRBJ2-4	TGTGCCAGCAGCCTAGAGACAGAAGGGACAGCGGAAAACATTCAGTACTTC	CASSLETEGTAENIQYF
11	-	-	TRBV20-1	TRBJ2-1	TGCAGTGCTAGGACAGCTTTTGAGCAGTTCTTC	CSARTAFEQFF
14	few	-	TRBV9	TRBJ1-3	TGTGCCAGCAGCCCTTCTCTTTCTGGAAACACCATATATTTT	CASSPSLSGNTIYF
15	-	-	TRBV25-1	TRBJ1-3	TGTGCCAGCAGTGCTCGGGAGAGCTCTGGAAACACCATATATTTT	CASSARESSGNTIYF
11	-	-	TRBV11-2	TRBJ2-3	TGTGCCAGCAGCTTGTCGGATACGCAGTATTTT	CASSLSDTQYF
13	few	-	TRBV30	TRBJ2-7	TGTGCCTGGAGTGCCGGGACGGCGGGGGAGCAGTACTTC	CAWSAGTAGEQYF
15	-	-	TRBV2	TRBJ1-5	TGTGCCAGCAGTGTAGACAAAAATAGCAATCAGCCCCAGCATTTT	CASSVDKNSNQPQHF
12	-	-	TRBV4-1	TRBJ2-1	TGCGCCAGCAGCTCAACCTACAATGAGCAGTTCTTC	CASSSTYNEQFF
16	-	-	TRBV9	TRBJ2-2	TGTGCCAGCAGCGCCCAGGGGACGTCATGGAGCGGGGAGCTGTTTTTT	CASSAQGTSWSGELFF
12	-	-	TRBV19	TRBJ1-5	TGTGCCAGTATGGGAGCAGGTCAGCCCCAGCATTTT	CASMGAGQPQHF
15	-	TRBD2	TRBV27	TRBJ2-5	TGTGCCACCCAGGAGGGACTAGCGGCACAAGAGACCCAGTACTTC	CATQEGLAAQETQYF
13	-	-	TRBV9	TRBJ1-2	TGTGCCAGCAGTGAACGGAGTACAGGGAGCTACACCTTC	CASSERSTGSYTF
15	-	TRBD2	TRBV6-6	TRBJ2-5	TGTGCCAGCAGTTACTTCCTAGCGGACCAAGAGACCCAGTACTTC	CASSYFLADQETQYF
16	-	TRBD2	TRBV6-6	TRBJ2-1	TGTGCCAGCAGTACTCCGACTAGCGGGGGGGTTCGGGAGCAGTTCTTC	CASSTPTSGGVREQFF
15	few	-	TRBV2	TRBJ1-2	TGTGCCAGCAGCCATGCGGGGTCCAGGGCCGATGGCTACACCTTC	CASSHAGSRADGYTF